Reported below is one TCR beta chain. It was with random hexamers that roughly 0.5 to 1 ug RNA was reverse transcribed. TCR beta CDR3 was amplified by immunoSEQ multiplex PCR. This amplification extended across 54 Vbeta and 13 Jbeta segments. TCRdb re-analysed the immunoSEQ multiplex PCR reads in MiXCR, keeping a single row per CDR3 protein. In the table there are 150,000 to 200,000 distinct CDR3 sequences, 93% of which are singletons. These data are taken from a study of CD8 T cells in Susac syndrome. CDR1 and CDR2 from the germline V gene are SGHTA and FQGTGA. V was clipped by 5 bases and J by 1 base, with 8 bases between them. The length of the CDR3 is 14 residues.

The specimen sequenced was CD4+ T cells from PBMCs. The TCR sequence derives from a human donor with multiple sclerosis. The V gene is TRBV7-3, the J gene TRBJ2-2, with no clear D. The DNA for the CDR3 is TGTGCCAGCAGCCACACGGGGAACACCGGGGAGCTGTTTTTT. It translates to CASSHTGNTGELFF.